The 32 T cell receptor beta chains in this list originate from one sample, sequenced in a study of T cells in Graves' hyperthyroidism and ophthalmopathy. It was RNA transcripts that yielded the amplified TCR beta CDR3 regions. The HTBI primer set served for first-round RT-PCR of the TCR CDR3. TCRdb used MiXCR to reprocess the multiplex PCR reads, holding one entry per CDR3 protein. The sample includes roughly 740,000 distinct CDR3 sequences, around 15% of them seen just once. The specimen sequenced was blood. The receptors originated from a man between 18 and 29 years old with Graves' hyperthyroidism.

This clonotype was observed at least ten times. The CDR3 is CAWSVNGQKQFF. CDR3 coding DNA: TGTGCCTGGAGTGTAAACGGACAGAAGCAGTTCTTC. The V gene is TRBV30, the J gene TRBJ2-1; D perhaps matches TRBD1 (6 bases). Trimming stripped 0 bases from V and 11 bases from J, with 11 bases between. CDR3 length: 12 residues. Germline CDR1 and CDR2: GTSNPN and SVGIG (reference sequence).

CDR3 coding DNA: TGCGCCAGCAGCCAAGGGACGGGACTTACCTACGAGCAGTACTTC. Protein sequence: CASSQGTGLTYEQYF. This chain uses TRBV4-1 with TRBJ2-7, with D perhaps TRBD2 (6 bases). CDR3 length: 15 residues. The V end lost 1 base, the J end lost 2 bases, and 12 bases lay between the germline ends. The germline V gene encodes CDR1 MGHRA and CDR2 YSYEKL.

The gene calls are TRBV6-1 and TRBJ2-5, with a possible D match to TRBD1 (5 bases). The V gene's germline CDR1 is MNHNS and CDR2 SASEGT. This CDR3 has 13 residues. The germline V and J ends were trimmed by 7 bases and 4 bases, with 13 bases remaining between them. The CDR3 spells CASKPGSGETQYF. For the CDR3, the DNA is TGTGCCAGCAAACCAGGGTCAGGAGAGACCCAGTACTTC.

The V and J genes are TRBV19 and TRBJ1-5; D gene ambiguous. V dropped 3 bases and J dropped 2 bases, with 5 bases sitting between them. The CDR3 is 13 residues long. Germline loops: CDR1 LNHDA, CDR2 SQIVND (reference sequence). The CDR3 protein is CASSIPGNQPQHF. CDR3 sequence (DNA): TGTGCCAGTAGTATCCCCGGCAATCAGCCCCAGCATTTT.

In DNA, the CDR3 is TGTGCCAGCAGCGTAGCCCCAACCAAGGCGGGGGAGACCCAGTACTTC. Its protein product is CASSVAPTKAGETQYF. The J gene is TRBJ2-5, the V gene TRBV9; D might be TRBD2 (6 bases). The CDR3 is 16 residues long. V was pared by 0 bases and J by 5 bases, with 17 bases between. Per the germline V gene, CDR1 is SGDLS and CDR2 is YYNGEE.

This clonotype occurred a few times. This sequence joins TRBV2 and TRBJ2-1; 9 bases align to TRBD1. V shed 6 bases, J shed 5 bases, and the junction held 5 bases outside the gene matches. The length of the CDR3 is 14 residues. Per the germline V gene, CDR1 is SNHLY and CDR2 is FYNNEI. CDR3 in DNA: TGTGCCAGCAGCGGACAGGGGTGGGACAATGAGCAGTTCTTC. Its translation: CASSGQGWDNEQFF.

Ten or more counts support this clonotype. The chain couples TRBV10-3 to TRBJ2-1; the D gene is possibly TRBD1 (5 bases). The V end lost 3 bases, the J end lost 4 bases, and 13 bases lay between the germline ends. Germline loops: CDR1 ENHRY, CDR2 SYGVKD. This CDR3 has 15 residues. CDR3: CAISDRQNLYNEQFF. CDR3 DNA: TGTGCCATCAGTGACCGACAGAATCTTTACAATGAGCAGTTCTTC.

This chain connects TRBV9 to TRBJ1-5, with D perhaps TRBD1 (5 bases). This CDR3 has 15 residues. Germline CDR1 SGDLS, CDR2 YYNGEE. Between the trimmed V and J ends, which lost 3 bases and 9 bases, there was a span of 19 bases. The chain's CDR3 is CASSATGGPERPQHF. Written as DNA, the CDR3 is TGTGCCAGCAGCGCAACAGGAGGGCCCGAGCGGCCCCAGCATTTT.

The chain joins TRBV28 to TRBJ2-7; 9 bases line up with TRBD1. CDR1 is MDHEN, CDR2 SYDVKM, per germline. CDR3 length equals 15 residues. The V gene end was trimmed by 4 bases and the J gene end by 6 bases; junction bases not matched to a gene: 10. This chain's CDR3 is CASSSPGQGSGEQYF. CDR3 DNA: TGTGCCAGCAGTTCACCGGGACAGGGATCAGGCGAGCAGTACTTC.

This clonotype was detected many times. As DNA, the CDR3 is TGTGCCAGCAGCCTCGAGGGGGCAGTGGAGACCCAGTACTTC. As protein: CASSLEGAVETQYF. The rearrangement links TRBV28 to TRBJ2-5; 7 bases are shared with TRBD1. The germline V gene encodes CDR1 MDHEN and CDR2 SYDVKM. The CDR3 is 14 amino acids. V trimming: 6 bases; J trimming: 5 bases; junction bases outside the gene matches: 9.

In its sample, this clonotype was seen a few times. The chain combines TRBV18 with TRBJ2-6; weak D call: TRBD1 (5 bases). V lost 2 bases, J lost 0 bases, and 8 bases lay in between. Germline V gene data show CDR1 as KGHSH and CDR2 as LQKENI. CDR3 length equals 16 residues. CDR3 DNA sequence: TGTGCCAGCTCACCAAAAGGGGTCTCTGGGGCCAACGTCCTGACTTTC. Protein: CASSPKGVSGANVLTF.

This clonotype was counted many times. V is TRBV2 and J is TRBJ2-7; 9 nucleotides line up with TRBD1. V lost 6 bases and J lost 1; bases outside the gene matches: 7. The CDR3 totals 15 residues. Germline V gene lookup returns CDR1 SNHLY and CDR2 FYNNEI. CDR3 in amino acids: CASRETGGPSYEQYF. The CDR3 nucleotides read TGTGCCAGCAGAGAGACAGGGGGTCCTTCCTACGAGCAGTACTTC.

There are many counts of this clonotype. The V and J genes are TRBV28 and TRBJ2-1; 12 bases agree with TRBD1. CDR3 length: 16 residues. J gave up 8 bases and V 5 bases, and 10 bases lay outside the gene matches. In germline, CDR1 is MDHEN, CDR2 SYDVKM. CDR3 bases: TGTGCCAGCAGTCCCACCGGGACAGGGGGCGTGTATGAGCAGTTCTTC. Protein product: CASSPTGTGGVYEQFF.

This clonotype was detected a few times. The chain employs TRBV6-1 and TRBJ2-7, with a possible D match to TRBD2 (7 bases). Germline V gives CDR1 MNHNS, CDR2 SASEGT. Trimming took 6 bases from V and 4 from J, leaving 19 bases between them. The length of the CDR3 is 15 residues. DNA for the CDR3: TGTGCCAGCAGATCACTAGCGACTCAGGGGTACGAGCAGTACTTC. Its protein product is CASRSLATQGYEQYF.

This clonotype was detected only a few times. The J gene is TRBJ1-5, the V gene TRBV28; 8 nucleotides line up with TRBD1. This CDR3 region has 15 residues. J gave up 3 bases and V 3 bases, and 4 bases lay outside the gene matches. Germline V gene data show CDR1 as MDHEN and CDR2 as SYDVKM. CDR3 protein: CASSFDRGHNQPQHF. CDR3 sequence (DNA): TGTGCCAGCAGTTTTGACAGGGGTCACAATCAGCCCCAGCATTTT.

This clonotype was counted at least ten times. V and J are TRBV7-9 and TRBJ2-5; D is perhaps TRBD1 or TRBD2 (5 bases each). The CDR3 totals 13 residues. V lost 2 bases and J 4 bases, leaving 8 bases between the germline ends. Germline V CDR1 and CDR2: SEHNR, FQNEAQ (reference sequence). CDR3 sequence: CASSLQGPETQYF. DNA for the CDR3: TGTGCCAGCAGCTTACAGGGACCAGAGACCCAGTACTTC.

This clonotype was seen a handful of times. The chain uses TRBV30 and TRBJ2-3; TRBD2 might be the D (6 bases). Trimming cost V 2 bases and J 2 bases, with 17 bases left between them. CDR3 size: 16 residues. Germline lookup yields CDR1 GTSNPN and CDR2 SVGIG (reference sequence). CDR3 in DNA: TGTGCCTGGAGTAAGGGGAGGAGGCCTCTCACAGATACGCAGTATTTT. Translating it yields CAWSKGRRPLTDTQYF.

This clonotype was recorded at least ten times. Here the CDR3 DNA reads TGTGCCAGCAGTCAGGTCCGGAGTTACAATGAGCAGTTCTTC. Encoded protein: CASSQVRSYNEQFF. The chain is built from TRBV7-9 and TRBJ2-1; D is uncertain. The V and J ends lost 6 bases and 4 bases respectively, with 13 bases between them. The CDR3 extends over 14 amino acids. In germline, CDR1 is SEHNR, CDR2 FQNEAQ (reference sequence).

The rearrangement joins TRBV5-1 to TRBJ2-7; either TRBD1 or TRBD2 may supply D (5 bases each). The germline V and J ends were trimmed by 4 bases and 3 bases, with 17 bases remaining between them. The germline CDR1 and CDR2 sequences are SGHRS and YFSETQ. The CDR3 length is 15 residues. The chain's CDR3 is CASSPLPGRDYEQYF. CDR3 nucleotide sequence: TGCGCCAGCAGCCCTCTCCCGGGACGGGACTACGAGCAGTACTTC.

This clonotype was found a few times. The chain joins TRBV5-1 to TRBJ2-7, with 7 bases lining up with TRBD2. The CDR3 loop spans 15 amino acids. Trimming took 4 bases from V and 6 from J; bases not matched to a gene: 13. Germline assignment: CDR1 SGHRS and CDR2 YFSETQ. DNA of the CDR3: TGCGCCAGCAGCCCCGGGTCGGGGGGTTTCGCCGAGCAGTACTTC. It is translated as CASSPGSGGFAEQYF.

The gene calls are TRBV4-1 and TRBJ1-6, with 10 bases identical to TRBD1. CDR1 MGHRA and CDR2 YSYEKL come from the germline V gene. With 0 bases clipped from V and 7 bases from J, the junction kept 9 bases outside the gene matches. This CDR3 is built from 18 residues. CDR3 protein: CASSQDTTGGIPNSPLHF. Here the CDR3 DNA reads TGCGCCAGCAGCCAAGATACGACAGGGGGCATTCCGAATTCACCCCTCCACTTT.

In this sample, this clonotype turned up a few times. The gene calls are TRBV27 and TRBJ1-4; D not resolved. The CDR3 loop spans 14 amino acids. Trimming shortened V by 2 bases and J by 7 bases, and 11 bases separated the two germline ends. From germline, CDR1 is MNHEY and CDR2 SMNVEV (reference sequence). For the CDR3, the DNA is TGTGCCAGCAGTTTAAGAAGAGGTATTGAAAAACTGTTTTTT. This sequence encodes CASSLRRGIEKLFF.

The V and J genes are TRBV24-1 and TRBJ2-3, with TRBD1 as a possible D gene (5 bases). CDR3 length: 13 amino acids. Germline V gene lookup returns CDR1 KGHDR and CDR2 SFDVKD. The ends were cut back, 5 bases at V and 2 bases at J, with 7 bases in the middle. Here the CDR3 DNA reads TGTGCCACCAGTGGACAGAACACAGATACGCAGTATTTT. This encodes CATSGQNTDTQYF.

This clonotype appeared many times. V gene TRBV11-2 combines with J gene TRBJ1-1; no clear D gene. The V and J ends lost 5 bases and 5 bases respectively, with 18 bases between them. The CDR3 has 15 amino acids. Germline CDR1 is SGHAT and CDR2 is FQNNGV. This CDR3 reads CASSQLGRAETEAFF. For the CDR3, the DNA is TGTGCCAGCAGCCAGCTGGGGAGGGCAGAGACTGAAGCTTTCTTT.

The chain is built from TRBV7-2 and TRBJ1-2; a weak D match, TRBD1 (6 bases). CDR3 length: 17 residues. V was shortened by 5 bases and J by 0 bases, with 19 bases between the two germline ends. The V gene's germline CDR1 is SGHTA and CDR2 FQGNSA. CDR3 in amino acids: CASSPGHYITANYGYTF. The CDR3, as DNA: TGTGCCAGCAGCCCGGGACACTATATAACTGCTAACTATGGCTACACCTTC.

The chain carries TRBV18 and TRBJ2-5; D may be TRBD2 (5 bases). Trimming left V 6 bases short and J 9 bases short, with 11 bases between. CDR3 length: 11 residues. Germline CDR1 and CDR2: KGHSH and LQKENI. The CDR3 DNA follows: TGTGCCAGCTCCCTCACGGAGGCCCAGTACTTC. This translates into CASSLTEAQYF.

This clonotype was seen repeatedly, ten times or more. The CDR3 DNA reads as TGTGCCAGCAGTTTGTGGACGGGGCCCGGGGTCAATGAGCAGTTCTTC. It specifies CASSLWTGPGVNEQFF. V usage is TRBV27 and J usage is TRBJ2-1; D possibly uses TRBD1 or TRBD2 (5 bases each). The CDR3 has 16 amino acids. Deletions cut 3 bases from V and 6 bases from J, with 18 bases between. Germline loops: CDR1 MNHEY, CDR2 SMNVEV (reference sequence).

This clonotype has ten or more counts. V is TRBV20-1 and J is TRBJ2-7; maybe TRBD2 (5 bases). The CDR3 totals 13 residues. V lost 6 bases and J 6 bases, leaving 18 bases between the germline ends. Germline V gene lookup returns CDR1 DFQATT and CDR2 SNEGSKA (reference sequence). The CDR3 sequence is CSADRSAGGEQYF. The DNA for the CDR3 is TGCAGTGCCGACCGTTCCGCGGGCGGCGAGCAGTACTTC.

There are many counts of this clonotype. The chain recombines TRBV12-3 or TRBV12-4 with TRBJ2-3, with 7 positions matching TRBD2. The CDR3 extends over 16 amino acids. After removal of 6 bases from V and 2 bases from J, the junction contained 11 bases not matched to a gene. Here the CDR3 reads CASSPALGGNTDTQYF. CDR3 nucleotide sequence: TGTGCCAGCAGCCCCGCGTTGGGGGGGAACACAGATACGCAGTATTTT.

The CDR3 DNA follows: TGTGCCAGCAGCGATGGGACAGGCTCTGGAAACACCATATATTTT. This sequence encodes CASSDGTGSGNTIYF. The V gene is TRBV9, the J gene TRBJ1-3; 8 nucleotides line up with TRBD1. The CDR3 consists of 15 residues. V was pared by 3 bases and J by 0 bases, with 2 bases of the junction left unmatched. The germline V gene encodes CDR1 SGDLS and CDR2 YYNGEE. Looking up the rest from reference TRBV9 and TRBJ1-3 gives the full variable domain: DSGVTQTPKHLITATGQRVTLRCSPRSGDLSVYWYQQSLDQGLQFLIQYYNGEERAKGNILERFSAQQFPDLHSELNLSSLELGDSALYFCASSDGTGSGNTIYFGEGSWLTVV.

This clonotype has at least ten counts. The CDR3: CASSRLAGGATYEQYF. In nucleotides, the CDR3 is TGTGCCAGCAGCCGACTAGCGGGGGGGGCAACCTACGAGCAGTACTTC. The chain combines TRBV6-1 with TRBJ2-7; 14 bases align to TRBD2. Germline-derived CDR1 and CDR2 are MNHNS and SASEGT. CDR3 length: 16 residues. With 6 bases clipped from V and 2 bases from J, the junction kept 6 bases outside the gene matches.

In its sample, this clonotype was seen many times. The chain uses TRBV7-9 and TRBJ2-5, with D perhaps TRBD2 (5 bases). V lost 5 bases and J lost 6, with 13 bases in between. Germline CDR1 SEHNR, CDR2 FQNEAQ (reference sequence). This CDR3 is 13 amino acids long. CDR3 bases: TGTGCCAGCAGCCGTGGAGGACCGAAGACCCAGTACTTC. Translation gives CASSRGGPKTQYF.